Sequencing of this T cell receptor beta chain was carried out in a study of shared clonotypes between healthy human individuals. For this clone: The antigen remains undetermined.

Study results and caveats: It was observed that about 5% of naive CD4 clonotypes were shared across several donors. Genetic and exposure-history diversity was limited by the few donors. Rarefaction demonstrated incomplete sorted-subset sequencing despite large depth.

This was a deep-level run. The assay was immunoSEQ multiplex PCR, and TCRdb's table has in-frame clones only and misses some. The data hold about 2.4 million clones, with roughly 93% observed a single time. Germline CDR1 reads MNHNS; CDR2 reads SASEGT. Trimming at V came to 0 bases and at J to 3 bases, leaving 9 bases not matched to a gene. The CDR3 loop spans 18 amino acids. This sequence originates from a man aged 18 to 30 in good health. Some clones in this sample may be carry-over from other donors' samples. The chain recombines TRBV6-1 with TRBJ2-1; 9 bases align to TRBD2. The specimen sequenced was naive CD4+ T cells from PBMCs. Specified subset: CD45RA+ positively selected. The CDR3 here is CASSEARLAALIYNEQFF. The CDR3 nucleotides read TGTGCCAGCAGTGAAGCGCGACTAGCGGCCCTTATCTACAATGAGCAGTTCTTC.